Shown below are 2 T cell receptor beta chains from a single sample sequenced in a study of blood T cell repertoires in COVID-19. Generated by immunoSEQ multiplex PCR, the TCRdb table keeps only in-frame clones and is missing some. The sample consists of approximately 200,000 clones, over 75% of them appearing once. Source material: PBMCs or T cells enriched from blood (not recorded which). These receptors were taken from a woman aged 40 to 55 with acute COVID-19.

The chain recombines TRBV20-1 with TRBJ2-3, with D possibly being TRBD1 (5 bases). This CDR3 has 11 residues. The germline V and J ends were trimmed by 7 bases and 2 bases, with 7 bases remaining between them. Germline CDR1 is DFQATT and CDR2 is SNEGSKA (reference sequence). CDR3 coding DNA: TGCAGTGGGGGCTTCACAGATACGCAGTATTTT. Translating gives CSGGFTDTQYF.

The chain couples TRBV7-2 to TRBJ1-5, with TRBD1 identical over 12 bases. The CDR3 is 16 residues long. The V gene's germline CDR1 is SGHTA and CDR2 FQGNSA. Trimming cost V 5 bases and J 3 bases; bases outside gene matches: 5. The CDR3 DNA sequence: TGTGCCAGCAGCCCCGGGACAGGGGGCATCAATCAGCCCCAGCATTTT. Its translation is CASSPGTGGINQPQHF.